The next 21 T cell receptor beta chains were all read from a single sample in a study of shared clonotypes between healthy human individuals. The protocol was immunoSEQ multiplex PCR, while the TCRdb copy is restricted to in-frame clones and leaves out a portion. The sample includes roughly 2.5 million clones, 85% to 95% of them seen just once. The material sequenced was naive CD4+ T cells sorted from blood. Specified subset: CD45RA+ positively selected. The receptors stem from a man younger than 35 in good health.

The gene calls are TRBV2 and TRBJ1-2; maybe TRBD1 (5 bases). Germline V gives CDR1 SNHLY, CDR2 FYNNEI. The CDR3 is 12 amino acids. V lost 8 bases, J lost 4 bases, and 11 bases lay in between. This CDR3 is CASVTGAYGYTF. For the CDR3, the DNA is TGTGCCAGCGTTACTGGGGCCTATGGCTACACCTTC.

The chain combines TRBV9 with TRBJ2-1; 9 bases are a match to TRBD1. CDR1 is SGDLS and CDR2 is YYNGEE in the germline V gene. The V gene end was trimmed by 2 bases and the J gene end by 7 bases; junction bases not matched to a gene: 7. The length of the CDR3 is 15 residues. CDR3 in DNA: TGTGCCAGCAGCGTGCAGTCACAGGGGGCAAATGAGCAGTTCTTC. Residues: CASSVQSQGANEQFF.

The rearrangement links TRBV19 to TRBJ1-6; TRBD1 aligns across 7 bases. Trimming took 6 bases from V and 7 from J; bases not matched to a gene: 9. CDR3 size: 15 residues. Germline CDR1 reads LNHDA; CDR2 reads SQIVND (reference sequence). Here the CDR3 reads CASREQGTLNSPLHF. CDR3 in DNA: TGTGCCAGTAGGGAACAGGGGACCCTAAATTCACCCCTCCACTTT.

The rearrangement joins TRBV9 to TRBJ2-5; no definite D call. Germline CDR1 reads SGDLS; CDR2 reads YYNGEE. V was shortened by 0 bases and J by 5 bases, with 8 bases between the two germline ends. This CDR3 is built from 13 residues. The CDR3 sequence is CASSVVGSETQYF. Written as DNA, the CDR3 is TGTGCCAGCAGCGTAGTAGGGTCTGAGACCCAGTACTTC.

This sequence joins TRBV9 and TRBJ2-2, with 7 positions matching TRBD1. In germline, CDR1 is SGDLS, CDR2 YYNGEE. V shed 4 bases, J shed 1 base, and the junction held 7 bases outside the gene matches. The length of the CDR3 is 16 residues. The CDR3 spells CASSPSGGKNTGELFF. The CDR3 coding sequence is TGTGCCAGCAGCCCCTCAGGGGGTAAGAACACCGGGGAGCTGTTTTTT.

The rearrangement links TRBV5-6 to TRBJ1-3; 10 bases are a match to TRBD1. CDR1 is SGHDT and CDR2 is YYEEEE in the germline V gene. Germline trimming cut 2 bases from V and 2 bases from J; bases unmatched to any gene: 1. The CDR3 length is 15 residues. The CDR3: CASSFDRGPGNTIYF. Written as DNA, the CDR3 is TGTGCCAGCAGCTTTGACAGGGGGCCTGGAAACACCATATATTTT.

The rearrangement links TRBV4-1 to TRBJ2-1; D is uncertain. There are 15 residues in the CDR3. V dropped 4 bases and J dropped 2 bases, with 12 bases sitting between them. The germline V gene encodes CDR1 MGHRA and CDR2 YSYEKL. Here the CDR3 DNA reads TGCGCCAGCAGCCTTCGTTCCGTACCCTACAATGAGCAGTTCTTC. Protein product: CASSLRSVPYNEQFF.

The J gene is TRBJ2-7, the V gene TRBV28; 9 bases fit TRBD1. The trim removed 4 bases at V and 4 bases at J, leaving 17 bases unmatched. In germline, CDR1 is MDHEN, CDR2 SYDVKM. This CDR3 spans 18 amino acids. The CDR3 DNA reads as TGTGCCAGCAGTTCAGCCGGGACAGGGCAAAAAGGGGGTTACGAGCAGTACTTC. It specifies CASSSAGTGQKGGYEQYF.

The V gene is TRBV5-4, the J gene TRBJ2-7; maybe TRBD1 (5 bases). CDR3 length: 13 residues. Deletions cut 7 bases from V and 6 bases from J, with 17 bases between. The germline V gene has CDR1 SGHNT and CDR2 YYREEE (reference sequence). The CDR3 nucleotides are TGTGCCAGCTCCCCCCAGGGTGTGAGCGAGCAGTACTTC. It yields the protein CASSPQGVSEQYF.

The V and J genes are TRBV7-6 and TRBJ2-7, with D tentatively TRBD1 (6 bases). V dropped 1 base and J dropped 5 bases, with 9 bases sitting between them. The CDR3 runs 13 residues. Germline V gene data show CDR1 as SGHVS and CDR2 as FNYEAQ. The CDR3 DNA follows: TGTGCCAGCAGCTTAGATCGGGACAACGAGCAGTACTTC. This codes for CASSLDRDNEQYF.

The chain is built from TRBV5-6 and TRBJ1-5, with D possibly TRBD1 on 6 matching bases. Germline loops: CDR1 SGHDT, CDR2 YYEEEE. Trimming shortened V by 4 bases and J by 7 bases, and 12 bases separated the two germline ends. This CDR3 contains 13 residues. Written as DNA, the CDR3 is TGTGCCAGCAGCCCCAGGGGCGGCCAGCCCCAGCATTTT. Amino acids: CASSPRGGQPQHF.

This chain joins TRBV18 and TRBJ2-5; tentative D call: TRBD2 (6 bases). The closer fit of TRBJ2-7 to the DNA end suggests the J call may be wrong. The germline V gene has CDR1 KGHSH and CDR2 LQKENI. CDR3 size: 14 residues. Written as DNA, the CDR3 is TGTGCCAGCTCACCGGGGTCGGAGGGCTACGAGCAGTACTTC. The encoded protein is CASSPGSEGYEQYF.

The genes are TRBV7-9 and TRBJ2-5, with 10 positions matching TRBD2. Germline V gene data show CDR1 as SEHNR and CDR2 as FQNEAQ (reference sequence). Unmatched junction bases numbered 4, after V lost 1 base and J lost 2 bases. The CDR3 covers 16 residues. CDR3 loop: CASSLVGSGGQETQYF. The CDR3 region has the DNA TGTGCCAGCAGCTTAGTAGGTAGCGGGGGGCAAGAGACCCAGTACTTC.

The chain links TRBV6-1 to TRBJ1-2, with D maybe TRBD1 (5 bases). This CDR3 has 12 amino acids. Germline V lookup: CDR1 MNHNS, CDR2 SASEGT. The V and J ends lost 3 bases and 8 bases respectively, with 10 bases between them. CDR3 nucleotide sequence: TGTGCCAGCAGTGACAGGGCAGGAGGCTACACCTTC. Residues: CASSDRAGGYTF.

This rearrangement joins TRBV4-1 to TRBJ2-3; 10 bases are a match to TRBD2. The CDR3 is made up of 18 amino acids. Germline values: CDR1 MGHRA, CDR2 YSYEKL. With V trimmed by 0 bases and J by 0 bases, 6 bases remained unmatched. Here the CDR3 reads CASSQEGAGGLSTDTQYF. CDR3 nucleotides: TGCGCCAGCAGCCAAGAAGGAGCGGGAGGGTTAAGCACAGATACGCAGTATTTT.

The gene calls are TRBV18 and TRBJ1-1, with D perhaps matching TRBD1 (5 bases). The CDR3 covers 15 residues. The germline V gene has CDR1 KGHSH and CDR2 LQKENI. Trimming shortened V by 1 base and J by 3 bases, and 12 bases separated the two germline ends. The CDR3 DNA follows: TGTGCCAGCTCACCACGGGAGGGGTTGGACACTGAAGCTTTCTTT. Its translation is CASSPREGLDTEAFF.

The V gene is TRBV28, the J gene TRBJ2-5; 7 nucleotides line up with TRBD2. With V trimmed by 3 bases and J by 5 bases, 9 bases remained unmatched. CDR1 and CDR2 from the germline V gene are MDHEN and SYDVKM. This CDR3 is 15 amino acids long. The CDR3 DNA sequence: TGTGCCAGCAGTTTGCCGGGACTAATGGGGGAGACCCAGTACTTC. This codes for CASSLPGLMGETQYF.

The V and J genes are TRBV5-1 and TRBJ1-1; 7 bases fit TRBD1. Losses at the gene ends were 4 bases for V and 5 bases for J; bases not matched to a gene: 17. Germline V gene lookup returns CDR1 SGHRS and CDR2 YFSETQ. The length of the CDR3 is 17 residues. The CDR3 sequence: CASSPYLVTGVGTEAFF. The CDR3 region has the DNA TGCGCCAGCAGCCCGTATCTAGTCACAGGGGTTGGTACTGAAGCTTTCTTT.

The chain couples TRBV10-3 to TRBJ1-2; TRBD1 is a possible D gene (5 bases). Germline values: CDR1 ENHRY, CDR2 SYGVKD. V lost 0 bases and J lost 8, with 16 bases in between. The CDR3 covers 15 residues. CDR3 nucleotides: TGTGCCATCAGTGAGTCCGGAATGGGGGAGGACGGCTACACCTTC. It is translated as CAISESGMGEDGYTF.

This rearrangement joins TRBV5-1 to TRBJ2-5; TRBD1 matches 8 bases. From germline, CDR1 is SGHRS and CDR2 YFSETQ. The CDR3 spans 16 residues. Trimming took 0 bases from V and 2 from J; bases not matched to a gene: 6. This CDR3 is CASSLGSTGGQETQYF. For the CDR3, the DNA is TGCGCCAGCAGCTTGGGGTCCACAGGGGGTCAAGAGACCCAGTACTTC.

A note on this clone: Different DNA sequences within this sample yield the same CDR3. This chain links TRBV4-3 with TRBJ2-2; D not certain. The CDR3 totals 14 residues. Per germline, CDR1 LGHNA and CDR2 YSLEER. Trimming shortened V by 1 base and J by 5 bases, and 8 bases separated the two germline ends. Here the CDR3 reads CASSQASRTGELFF. CDR3 nucleotides: TGCGCCAGCAGCCAAGCCTCTAGGACCGGGGAGCTGTTTTTT.